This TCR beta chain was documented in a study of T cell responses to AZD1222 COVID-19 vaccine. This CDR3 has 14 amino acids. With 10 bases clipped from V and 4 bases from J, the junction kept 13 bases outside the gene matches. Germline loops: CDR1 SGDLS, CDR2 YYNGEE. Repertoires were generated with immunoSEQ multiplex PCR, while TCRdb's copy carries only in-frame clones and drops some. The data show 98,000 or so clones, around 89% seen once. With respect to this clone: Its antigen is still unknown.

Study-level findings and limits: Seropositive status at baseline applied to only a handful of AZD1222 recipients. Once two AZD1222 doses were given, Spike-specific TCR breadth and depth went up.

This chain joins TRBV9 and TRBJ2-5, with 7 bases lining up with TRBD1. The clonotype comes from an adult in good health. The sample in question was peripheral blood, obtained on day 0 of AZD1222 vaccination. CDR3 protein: CAVPTGASGETQYF. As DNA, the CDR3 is TGTGCCGTACCCACAGGGGCCTCGGGAGAGACCCAGTACTTC. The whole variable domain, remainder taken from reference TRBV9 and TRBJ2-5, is DSGVTQTPKHLITATGQRVTLRCSPRSGDLSVYWYQQSLDQGLQFLIQYYNGEERAKGNILERFSAQQFPDLHSELNLSSLELGDSALYFCAVPTGASGETQYFGPGTRLLVL.